These T cell receptor beta chains were read from a single sample in a study of PD-1 blockade in mismatch repair-deficient tumors. Measured with immunoSEQ multiplex PCR; TCRdb has only the in-frame clones, and not every one. The sample carries approximately 100,000 clones, 82% recorded once. The specimen was peripheral blood, collected 36 weeks after starting pembrolizumab. The receptors were sampled from an adult with mismatch repair-deficient cancer. The CDR3 runs from the conserved cysteine through the conserved F or W. A D gene is named only where the DNA matches it firmly. Clone size appears in some rows only: once, few, many, or a class for an expanded clone.

d_call	v_call	clone_size	j_call	cdr3_nt	cdr3_aa
TRBD2	TRBV30	.	TRBJ2-7	TGTGCCTGGATTGGAGCGGGAGGGTACGAGCAGTACTTC	CAWIGAGGYEQYF
.	TRBV30	.	TRBJ1-2	TGTGCCTGGAAACAAATAAGGACATCGGGCTACACCTTC	CAWKQIRTSGYTF
.	TRBV7-9	.	TRBJ1-1	TGTGCCAGCAGTTACACAGGGTCGGCCACTGAAGCTTTCTTT	CASSYTGSATEAFF
.	TRBV7-2	.	TRBJ1-3	TGTGCCAGCAGCCTAGAGCGGGCACTTGGAAACACCATATATTTT	CASSLERALGNTIYF
.	TRBV30	few	TRBJ2-2	TGTGCCTGGAGGGGTGCCGGGGAGCTGTTTTTT	CAWRGAGELFF
.	TRBV14	.	TRBJ1-4	TGTGCCAGCAGCCGGTCTACGGGCGGAGGTGAAAAACTGTTTTTT	CASSRSTGGGEKLFF
.	TRBV14	.	TRBJ2-6	TGTGCCAGCAGCTACATGAAAACTGGGGCCAACGTCCTGACTTTC	CASSYMKTGANVLTF
.	TRBV19	.	TRBJ1-1	TGTGCCAGTAGTATGGAAGGGGCAGGGAACACTGAAGCTTTCTTT	CASSMEGAGNTEAFF
TRBD1	TRBV10-2	.	TRBJ2-5	TGCGCCAGCGGACAGGGGAGAGAGACCCAGTACTTC	CASGQGRETQYF
.	TRBV4-1	.	TRBJ2-7	TGTGCCAGCAGCTCCCGTCCCTTC	CASSSRPF
.	TRBV5-6	.	TRBJ1-2	TGTGCCAGCAGCGAGGGACATACCTATGGCTACACCTTC	CASSEGHTYGYTF
.	TRBV6-5	.	TRBJ2-7	TGTGCCAGCAGTTTAGCGGCTACCTACGAGCAGTACTTC	CASSLAATYEQYF
.	TRBV6-1	few	TRBJ2-1	TGTGCCAGCAGGCCATCTGGCGGGAACTACAATGAGCAGTTCTTC	CASRPSGGNYNEQFF
.	TRBV11-2	.	TRBJ2-5	TGTGCCAGCAGCTGGGACACTCAAGAGACCCAGTACTTC	CASSWDTQETQYF
TRBD2	TRBV12-5	.	TRBJ2-4	TGTGCTAGTGGTGGGGGGACTAGCGGGATGGGAAACATTCAGTACTTC	CASGGGTSGMGNIQYF
.	TRBV14	.	TRBJ1-3	TGTGCCAGCAGCCGATTTCAGGGGTCTGGAAACACCATATATTTT	CASSRFQGSGNTIYF
.	TRBV5-5	once	TRBJ2-7	TGTGCCAGCAGCCATCGACCCGGGGGTCCCTACGAGCAGTACTTC	CASSHRPGGPYEQYF
.	TRBV14	.	TRBJ1-3	TGTGCCAGCAGCTTCAGGTCCGGCTCTGGAAACACCATATATTTT	CASSFRSGSGNTIYF
TRBD2	TRBV5-4	once	TRBJ2-1	TGTGCCAGCAGCCAACTAGCGGGCCGGACCAATGAGCAGTTCTTC	CASSQLAGRTNEQFF
TRBD2	TRBV10-3	.	TRBJ2-1	TGTGCCATCAGTGATTCCAGCGGGAGGGATGAGCAGTTCTTC	CAISDSSGRDEQFF
TRBD2	TRBV13	.	TRBJ2-7	TGTGCCAGCAGCGGTCGACTAGCGGATAGCTCCTACGAGCAGTACTTC	CASSGRLADSSYEQYF
TRBD2	TRBV5-1	.	TRBJ2-5	TGCGCCAGCACTTTGCGGGAGGTGGAAGAGACCCAGTACTTC	CASTLREVEETQYF
.	TRBV9	.	TRBJ2-2	TGTGCCAGCAGCGAGTGGGGTTCGAACACCGGGGAGCTGTTTTTT	CASSEWGSNTGELFF
.	TRBV30	.	TRBJ2-1	TGTGCCTGGACCCTCGGGATAGGAGCGGATGAGCAGTTCTTC	CAWTLGIGADEQFF
TRBD2	TRBV7-3	.	TRBJ2-7	TGTGCCAGCAGCTTAATCGGGACTAGCGTCTCCGAGCAGTACTTC	CASSLIGTSVSEQYF
.	TRBV9	.	TRBJ2-1	TGTGCCAGCAGCGTAGCGGCTAGCCGTGAGCAGTTCTTC	CASSVAASREQFF
TRBD2	TRBV6-6	.	TRBJ2-7	TGTGCCAGCAGTCCTGGACTAGTCTACGAGCAGTACTTC	CASSPGLVYEQYF
TRBD2	TRBV19	.	TRBJ2-1	TGTGCCAGTAATCTGGTGGCGGGAGGGCCCTCCTACAATGAGCAGTTCTTC	CASNLVAGGPSYNEQFF
.	TRBV6-6	many	TRBJ2-7	TGTGCCAGCTCCTCCCGGGGGTCTCACGACGAGCAGTACTTC	CASSSRGSHDEQYF
.	TRBV4-1	.	TRBJ2-2	TGCGCCAGCAGCCAGGGCCGAAGGACAGTTAGCACCGGGGAGCTGTTTTTT	CASSQGRRTVSTGELFF
.	TRBV7-8	.	TRBJ2-6	TGTGCCAGCAGCTCGAAGGGGGACGGACGTCCGGGGGCCAACGTCCTGACTTTC	CASSSKGDGRPGANVLTF
TRBD2	TRBV9	.	TRBJ2-6	TGTGCCAGCACCACCTTACTAGCGACCGGGGCCAACGTCCTGACTTTC	CASTTLLATGANVLTF
.	TRBV5-6	.	TRBJ1-4	TGTGCCAGCAGCTTGGACAGGAGGAATGAAAAACTGTTTTTT	CASSLDRRNEKLFF
TRBD2	TRBV27	.	TRBJ2-2	TGTGCCAGCAGTTTCCCCAGACTAGCGGGAGGGCTAAGGAACACCGGGGAGCTGTTTTTT	CASSFPRLAGGLRNTGELFF
TRBD2	TRBV10-3	.	TRBJ2-1	TGTGCCATCAGCGCCTCGCTAGCGGTGCCCTACAATGAGCAGTTCTTC	CAISASLAVPYNEQFF
TRBD2	TRBV27	medium-sized	TRBJ2-3	TGTGCCAGCAGGATACTAGCGGGATTCTCAGATACGCAGTATTTT	CASRILAGFSDTQYF
.	TRBV14	.	TRBJ1-1	TGTGCCAGCAGCCAATCGCTCGGCCGGGGAAACACTGAAGCTTTCTTT	CASSQSLGRGNTEAFF
TRBD2	TRBV9	once	TRBJ2-2	TGTGCCAGCAGCCCCCCAACTAGCGGGACCGGGGAGCTGTTTTTT	CASSPPTSGTGELFF
.	TRBV5-1	.	TRBJ2-7	TGCGCCAGCAGCTCACAGGGTTTGGGCGGAAACCAGCAGTACTTC	CASSSQGLGGNQQYF
TRBD2	TRBV2	.	TRBJ2-5	TGTGCCAGCATTGGGACTATCCAAGAGACCCAGTACTTC	CASIGTIQETQYF
.	TRBV11-3	.	TRBJ2-1	TGTGCCAGCAGCTTTTACGGCCGCTCCTACAATGAGCAGTTCTTC	CASSFYGRSYNEQFF
.	TRBV7-2	.	TRBJ2-7	TGTGCCAGCAGCTTAGGTGGGGGGGCCCGTTTTACCTACGAGCAGTACTTC	CASSLGGGARFTYEQYF
TRBD2	TRBV15	.	TRBJ2-5	TGTGCCACCAGCAGGTCCGCGAGCGGGAGAGGGGGTGAGACCCAGTACTTC	CATSRSASGRGGETQYF
.	TRBV30	.	TRBJ2-5	TGTGCCTGGAGTAGGGGGTCAAAAGAGACCCAGTACTTC	CAWSRGSKETQYF
TRBD2	TRBV7-2	.	TRBJ2-1	TGTGCCAGCAGCGCGGGAGGGCCCCTTTTTAATGAGCAGTTCTTC	CASSAGGPLFNEQFF
.	TRBV2	once	TRBJ2-3	TGTGCCAGCAGTGAAGGAAACATGGTACCGCAGTATTTT	CASSEGNMVPQYF
TRBD2	TRBV6-6	.	TRBJ2-7	TGTGCCAGCAGTGTTGGGGGAGGGTACGAGCAGTACTTC	CASSVGGGYEQYF
.	TRBV4-1	.	TRBJ2-7	TGCGCCAGCAGCCCTGGACCGACTACTTACTACGAGCAGTACTTC	CASSPGPTTYYEQYF
.	TRBV11-1	.	TRBJ2-7	TGTGCCAGCAGCTTAGCTCTCTACGAGCAGTACTTC	CASSLALYEQYF
.	TRBV11-2	.	TRBJ2-1	TGTGCCAGCAGCTTAAAGAGGGCTACCCAAGGGGTCTACAATGAGCAGTTCTTC	CASSLKRATQGVYNEQFF
.	TRBV19	.	TRBJ2-7	TGTGCCAGTAGTATTATGCAGGGATACGAGCAGTACTTC	CASSIMQGYEQYF
.	TRBV2	.	TRBJ1-1	TGTGCCAGCGACAGGCCAAACTCTGAAGCTTTCTTT	CASDRPNSEAFF